These 9 T cell receptor beta chains share one sample of origin, sequenced in a study of read filtering for tumor transcriptome and immune sequencing. From roughly 390 ng of RNA, a library with molecular barcoded alpha/delta and beta/gamma adaptors was made. TCRdb used MiXCR to reprocess the reads, holding one entry per CDR3 protein. The repertoire holds over 80,000 distinct CDR3 sequences, with 10% to 15% as singletons. Sequenced: a population of CD138-negative cells sorted from bone marrow. All receptors derive from a donor at least 40 years old with multiple myeloma.

This clonotype was counted at least ten times. The J gene is TRBJ1-5, the V gene TRBV7-2; no clear D gene. Germline assignment: CDR1 SGHTA and CDR2 FQGNSA. Trimming took 1 base from V and 7 from J, leaving 17 bases between them. CDR3 size: 16 residues. The CDR3 DNA follows: TGTGCCAGCAGCTTAGGGTCGGGTGCGGAGAGGCAGCCCCAGCATTTT. Its protein is CASSLGSGAERQPQHF. Based on the CDR3 plus reference TRBV7-2 and TRBJ1-5, the full variable domain is GAGVSQSPSNKVTEKGKDVELRCDPISGHTALYWYRQSLGQGLEFLIYFQGNSAPDKSGLPSDRFSAERTGGSVSTLTIQRTQQEDSAVYLCASSLGSGAERQPQHFGDGTRLSIL.

The rearrangement uses TRBV5-4 and TRBJ1-5; D gene uncertain. Germline CDR1 reads SGHNT; CDR2 reads YYREEE (reference sequence). The length of the CDR3 is 12 residues. V was trimmed by 1 base and J by 11 bases, leaving 10 bases between them. This CDR3 reads CASSLNGLSQHF. The CDR3 DNA follows: TGTGCCAGCAGCTTGAATGGTCTTTCCCAGCATTTT.

This clonotype was observed many times. The chain has TRBV12-3 or TRBV12-4 and TRBJ2-5; D uncertain. Trimming took off 2 bases at V and 2 bases at J, with 6 bases between the two ends. The CDR3 is made up of 13 amino acids. CDR3: CASSLRSQETQYF. The CDR3 DNA follows: TGTGCCAGCAGTTTAAGGTCTCAAGAGACCCAGTACTTC.

This clonotype was observed at least ten times. The rearrangement uses TRBV6-4 and TRBJ2-1; D is possibly TRBD1 (8 bases). There are 13 residues in the CDR3. In germline, CDR1 is MRHNA, CDR2 SNTAGT. The ends were cut back, 4 bases at V and 9 bases at J, with 13 bases in the middle. CDR3 coding DNA: TGTGCCAGCAGTGTGAACAGGGGGGGTGAGCAGTTCTTC. It yields the protein CASSVNRGGEQFF.

The CDR3 protein is CASNTESNQPQHF. In nucleotides, the CDR3 is TGTGCCAGCAATACCGAGAGCAATCAGCCCCAGCATTTT. The chain recombines TRBV2 with TRBJ1-5; D remains ambiguous. Trimming removed 7 bases from V and 1 base from J, with 8 bases in between. Germline CDR1 SNHLY, CDR2 FYNNEI. This CDR3 comprises 13 residues.

This clonotype was found a few times. V gene TRBV28 combines with J gene TRBJ2-6, with a tentative D call TRBD2 (6 bases). Germline CDR1 and CDR2: MDHEN and SYDVKM. The CDR3 covers 15 residues. V lost 7 bases and J lost 0, with 10 bases in between. Here the CDR3 reads CASTPGSSGANVLTF. For the CDR3, the DNA is TGTGCCAGCACCCCCGGGAGCTCTGGGGCCAACGTCCTGACTTTC. Full variable domain (remainder filled in from reference TRBV28 and TRBJ2-6): DVKVTQSSRYLVKRTGEKVFLECVQDMDHENMFWYRQDPGLGLRLIYFSYDVKMKEKGDIPEGYSVSREKKERFSLILESASTNQTSMYLCASTPGSSGANVLTFGAGSRLTVL.

This clonotype has at least ten counts. The V gene is TRBV20-1, the J gene TRBJ2-3, with D perhaps matching TRBD1 or TRBD2 (6 bases each). The CDR3 is made up of 14 amino acids. CDR1 and CDR2 from the germline V gene are DFQATT and SNEGSKA (reference sequence). With 3 bases removed from V and 3 bases from J, the gap between germline ends came to 13 bases. The CDR3 loop is CSARRGDPTDTQYF. The CDR3 DNA sequence: TGCAGTGCTAGGAGGGGGGACCCGACAGATACGCAGTATTTT.

The chain couples TRBV11-3 to TRBJ2-1; the D is unclear. The CDR3 is made up of 14 amino acids. Germline CDR1 reads SGHNT; CDR2 reads YENEEA. Between the trimmed V and J ends, which lost 8 bases and 3 bases, there was a span of 14 bases. The CDR3: CASRSRSFYNEQFF. The CDR3 DNA reads as TGTGCCAGCCGAAGTCGTAGCTTCTACAATGAGCAGTTCTTC.

There are many counts of this clonotype. The chain joins TRBV7-8 to TRBJ2-1, with 13 bases that match TRBD2. From germline, CDR1 is SGHVS and CDR2 FQNEAQ. V shed 3 bases, J shed 7 bases, and the junction held 9 bases outside the gene matches. The length of the CDR3 is 17 residues. The CDR3 protein is CASSLRTSGRAGNEQFF. The CDR3 bases are TGTGCCAGCAGCTTGAGGACTAGCGGGAGAGCGGGGAATGAGCAGTTCTTC.